What follows are 8 T cell receptor beta chains derived from one specimen sequenced in a study of vaccination effects on CD4 cells after COVID-19. Assay used: immunoSEQ multiplex PCR; TCRdb lists only in-frame clones, some missing. The table shows more than 45,000 clones, with more than 75% occurring only once. These receptors lack a known antigen. Ahead of sequencing, the ViraFEST assay grew antigen-specific CD4+ T cells using viral peptide pools. Investigators separated out CD4+ T cells once less than 11 days of culture had passed. This person's SARS-CoV-2 infection, confirmed by PCR, occurred between March and December 2020. Sequenced material: CD4+ T cells from PBMCs cultured with HIV peptides, taken before COVID-19 vaccination. Subset given: HIV-1 Nef peptide pool negative control/reference culture. The receptors shown here come from a human donor who had a prior SARS-CoV-2 infection.

This clone turned up a few times. V usage is TRBV5-4 and J usage is TRBJ2-7, with a tentative D call TRBD1 (6 bases). Germline CDR1 SGHNT, CDR2 YYREEE (reference sequence). The V gene lost 3 bases and the J gene lost 3 bases, with 16 bases spanning the gap. The CDR3 has 15 amino acids. The CDR3 reads CASSYRDKGLYEQYF. Written as DNA, the CDR3 is TGTGCCAGCAGCTACCGGGACAAAGGCCTCTACGAGCAGTACTTC.

This clone was counted only a few times. The J gene is TRBJ2-7, the V gene TRBV25-1; no clear D. V shed 4 bases and J shed 2 bases, with 9 bases lying between them. The CDR3 runs to 13 residues. CDR1 MGHDK and CDR2 SYGVNS come from the germline V gene. The CDR3 DNA follows: TGTGCCAGCAGTGGACTTAGAACCTACGAGCAGTACTTC. Residues: CASSGLRTYEQYF.

This CDR3 is CASKRSGGEQYF. The CDR3 DNA reads TGTGCCAGCAAAAGGTCGGGGGGCGAGCAGTACTTC. The rearrangement uses TRBV7-2 and TRBJ2-7; TRBD2 matches 7 bases. Germline V lookup: CDR1 SGHTA, CDR2 FQGNSA. This CDR3 spans 12 amino acids. The J segment lost 6 bases and the V segment lost 7 bases, leaving 6 bases of the junction unmatched.

The chain couples TRBV7-9 to TRBJ1-3, with a tentative D call TRBD1 (5 bases). Germline V gene data show CDR1 as SEHNR and CDR2 as FQNEAQ (reference sequence). V dropped 8 bases and J dropped 4 bases, with 15 bases sitting between them. There are 14 residues in the CDR3. The CDR3 here is CASDNRTIGNTIYF. The CDR3 nucleotides read TGTGCCAGCGATAATAGGACAATCGGAAACACCATATATTTT.

As DNA, the CDR3 is TGTGCCAGCATAGGGACAGAGACCTATGGCTACACCTTC. This codes for CASIGTETYGYTF. This chain links TRBV2 with TRBJ1-2, with TRBD1 matching over 7 bases. V lost 7 bases, J lost 4 bases, and 6 bases stayed unmatched. The CDR3 covers 13 residues. The germline CDR1 and CDR2 sequences are SNHLY and FYNNEI.

Regarding this clone: At one of its ends the junction is not consistent with the germline gene, which may arise from a read error. This chain links TRBV7-7 with TRBJ2-5; TRBD1 aligns across 7 bases. The germline CDR1 and CDR2 sequences are SSHAT and FNYEAQ (reference sequence). CDR3 length equals 15 residues. CDR3 DNA: TGTGCTAGCAGCTTAGAATTGGGACAGCAAGAGACCCAGTACTTC. Translating gives CASSLELGQQETQYF. The variable domain in full, with the rest retrieved from reference TRBV7-7 and TRBJ2-5, is GAGVSQSPRYKVTKRGQDVTLRCDPISSHATLYWYQQALGQGPEFLTYFNYEAQPDKSGLPSDRFSAERPEGSISTLTIQRTEQRDSAMYRCASSLELGQQETQYFGPGTRLLVL.

The V and J genes are TRBV7-6 and TRBJ2-2, with 7 bases that match TRBD1. Losses at the gene ends were 5 bases for V and 2 bases for J; bases not matched to a gene: 8. Germline values: CDR1 SGHVS, CDR2 FNYEAQ. This CDR3 region has 16 residues. CDR3 sequence: CASSPRQGENTGELFF. The CDR3 nucleotides are TGTGCCAGCAGCCCCCGACAGGGTGAAAACACCGGGGAGCTGTTTTTT. The complete variable domain, with remaining parts taken from reference TRBV7-6 and TRBJ2-2, reads GAGVSQSPRYKVTKRGQDVALRCDPISGHVSLYWYRQALGQGPEFLTYFNYEAQQDKSGLPNDRFSAERPEGSISTLTIQRTEQRDSAMYRCASSPRQGENTGELFFGEGSRLTVL.

The CDR3 protein is CASRSTEINEKLFF. As DNA, the CDR3 is TGCGCCAGCAGATCGACAGAAATAAATGAAAAACTGTTTTTT. The chain recombines TRBV5-1 with TRBJ1-4, with D possibly TRBD1 on 5 matching bases. Trimming left V 5 bases short and J 5 bases short, with 13 bases between. The CDR3 contains 14 residues. Germline values: CDR1 SGHRS, CDR2 YFSETQ.